The entry below gives a single T cell receptor (beta chain) sequence along with its context. The antigen is unknown. The data stem from a study of blood T cells in healthy people across ages. Study as a whole: Through template switching, about one barcoded beta molecule was captured per two T cells, as measured in model experiments. Study-level findings and limits: It was not known whether donors were CMV positive (a possible confounder of expanded clonotype changes). Both higher diversity and more naive CD4+ cells marked long-lived donors when set against aged donors.

The germline V gene has CDR1 SGHTA and CDR2 FQGNSA. The CDR3 loop spans 16 amino acids. The V and J ends lost 3 bases and 7 bases, in that order; junction bases with no gene match: 9. The authors ran a second PCR of 7 to 11 cycles using a sample-barcoded 5' primer and a J-beta primer mix. Per-sample output comprised a minimum of 3 million paired-end reads containing CDR3. Each CDR3 protein gets one entry after TCRdb re-called the 5' RACE reads with MiXCR. Among hundreds of thousands of distinct CDR3 sequences listed, under 45% were seen once. Sequenced sample: blood. The TCR sequence derives from a man between 60 and 75 years old in good health. The rearrangement links TRBV7-2 to TRBJ1-2; 12 nucleotides match TRBD1. CDR3 nucleotides: TGTGCCAGCAGCTTCAATCAGGGGACAGGGGGCACTGGCTACACCTTC. Protein product: CASSFNQGTGGTGYTF. The entire variable domain, with the rest obtained from reference TRBV7-2 and TRBJ1-2, is as follows: GAGVSQSPSNKVTEKGKDVELRCDPISGHTALYWYRQSLGQGLEFLIYFQGNSAPDKSGLPSDRFSAERTGGSVSTLTIQRTQQEDSAVYLCASSFNQGTGGTGYTFGSGTRLTVV.